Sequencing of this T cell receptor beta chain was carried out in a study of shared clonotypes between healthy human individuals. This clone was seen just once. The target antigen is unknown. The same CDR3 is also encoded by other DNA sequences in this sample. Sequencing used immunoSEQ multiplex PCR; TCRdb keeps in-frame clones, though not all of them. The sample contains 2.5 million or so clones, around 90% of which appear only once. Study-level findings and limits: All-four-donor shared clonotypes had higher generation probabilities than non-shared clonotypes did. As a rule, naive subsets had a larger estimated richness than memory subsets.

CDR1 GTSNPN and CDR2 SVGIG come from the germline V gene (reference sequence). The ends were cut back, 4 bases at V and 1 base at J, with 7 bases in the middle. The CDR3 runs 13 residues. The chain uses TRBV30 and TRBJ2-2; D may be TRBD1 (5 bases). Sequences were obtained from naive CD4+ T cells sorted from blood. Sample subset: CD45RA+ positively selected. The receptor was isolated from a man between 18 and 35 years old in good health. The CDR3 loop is CAWTGQNTGELFF. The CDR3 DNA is TGTGCCTGGACAGGGCAGAACACCGGGGAGCTGTTTTTT.